These T cell receptor beta chains were read from a single sample in a study of blood T cells in healthy people across ages. MiXCR was run by TCRdb on the 5' RACE reads, yielding one entry per CDR3 protein. The table records roughly 1,800,000 distinct CDR3 sequences, approximately 50% of them present only once. What was sequenced was blood. The receptors derive from a woman in her forties in good health. Both conserved end residues are part of each CDR3. D genes are given only for firm matches. Clone size is shown for a subset of rows, as once, few, many or a class of expanded clone.

CSASPLASGGQETQYF | TGCAGTGCTAGCCCCCTAGCTAGCGGGGGCCAAGAGACCCAGTACTTC | few | TRBD2 | 16 | TRBJ2-5 | TRBV20-1
CASSQDRGGQFF | TGTGCCAGCAGTCAAGACAGGGGCGGACAGTTCTTC | once | TRBD1 | 12 | TRBJ2-1 | TRBV6-5
CASSQNGGGLSGYTF | TGCGCCAGCAGCCAGAACGGGGGGGGACTCAGTGGCTACACCTTC | . | . | 15 | TRBJ1-2 | TRBV4-3
CASSYSYRNTEAFF | TGTGCCAGCAGTTACTCTTACAGGAACACTGAAGCTTTCTTT | . | . | 14 | TRBJ1-1 | TRBV6-5
CASSRNVIPNEKLFF | TGCGCCAGCAGCCGAAACGTGATTCCCAATGAAAAACTGTTTTTT | . | . | 15 | TRBJ1-4 | TRBV5-1
CASRWTRTDTQYF | TGTGCCAGCAGGTGGACGCGCACAGATACGCAGTATTTT | . | . | 13 | TRBJ2-3 | TRBV6-2/TRBV6-3
CASSQDQGIGEKLFF | TGCGCCAGCAGCCAAGACCAGGGCATCGGCGAAAAACTGTTTTTT | . | . | 15 | TRBJ1-4 | TRBV4-3
CAGTTSRGLYTDTQYF | TGTGCCGGCACCACGTCGAGGGGGCTTTACACAGATACGCAGTATTTT | . | TRBD1 | 16 | TRBJ2-3 | TRBV27
CASIPTYTGGVYGYTF | TGTGCCAGCATTCCGACTTATACAGGGGGGGTTTATGGCTACACCTTC | . | TRBD1 | 16 | TRBJ1-2 | TRBV28
CALRQEGTIEQFF | TGTGCCCTCAGACAGGAAGGGACAATCGAGCAGTTCTTC | few | . | 13 | TRBJ2-1 | TRBV10-3
CTLPGTGDEAFF | TGCACCTTACCCGGGACAGGGGATGAAGCTTTCTTT | few | TRBD1 | 12 | TRBJ1-1 | TRBV20-1
CASSSLHAGEQYF | TGCGCCAGCAGCTCCTTACACGCTGGGGAGCAGTACTTC | few | . | 13 | TRBJ2-7 | TRBV4-3
CASSQTGTGESPLHF | TGCGCCAGCAGCCAAACCGGGACAGGGGAGTCACCCCTCCACTTT | . | TRBD1 | 15 | TRBJ1-6 | TRBV4-3
CSVQAFPNEKLFF | TGCAGCGTGCAAGCGTTTCCTAATGAAAAACTGTTTTTT | . | . | 13 | TRBJ1-4 | TRBV29-1
CASSLEARGRETQYF | TGTGCCAGCAGCTTAGAGGCTAGGGGGCGGGAGACCCAGTACTTC | few | TRBD1 | 15 | TRBJ2-5 | TRBV7-2
CASHRLGIRTDTQYF | TGTGCCAGCCACCGGCTCGGGATCCGCACAGATACGCAGTATTTT | . | . | 15 | TRBJ2-3 | TRBV7-9
CASSLGGTGGYEQCF | TGTGCCAGCAGTTTGGGCGGGACAGGGGGCTACGAGCAGTGCTTC | . | TRBD1 | 15 | TRBJ2-7 | TRBV12-3/TRBV12-4
CASSRGTGQQPQHF | TGTGCCAGCAGCCGGGGGACAGGGCAACAGCCCCAGCATTTT | . | TRBD1 | 14 | TRBJ1-5 | TRBV28
CSVAKGQGNIQYF | TGCAGCGTTGCAAAGGGACAGGGAAACATTCAGTACTTC | many | TRBD1 | 13 | TRBJ2-4 | TRBV29-1
CSARDLMDSSPGYTF | TGCAGTGCTAGAGATTTGATGGACAGCTCCCCTGGCTACACCTTC | . | . | 15 | TRBJ1-2 | TRBV20-1
CASSWLRGGRNEQFF | TGTGCCAGCAGCTGGTTGCGGGGGGGCCGGAATGAGCAGTTCTTC | . | TRBD2 | 15 | TRBJ2-1 | TRBV7-2
CASSLGRDWGGYTF | TGTGCCAGCAGTCTAGGACGGGATTGGGGGGGCTACACCTTC | . | . | 14 | TRBJ1-2 | TRBV27
CASSATPANTGELFF | TGTGCCAGCAGTGCGACCCCCGCGAACACCGGGGAGCTGTTTTTT | few | . | 15 | TRBJ2-2 | TRBV2
CASSYGGLAGTGELFF | TGTGCCAGCAGTTACGGGGGGCTAGCGGGGACCGGGGAGCTGTTTTTT | . | TRBD2 | 16 | TRBJ2-2 | TRBV6-6
CTVKLWLAGAPSPYNEQFF | TGCACCGTTAAACTTTGGCTAGCGGGGGCGCCTTCCCCCTACAATGAGCAGTTCTTC | . | TRBD2 | 19 | TRBJ2-1 | TRBV29-1
CASSYYRESYGYTF | TGTGCCAGCAGTTACTACAGGGAGAGCTATGGCTACACCTTC | . | . | 14 | TRBJ1-2 | TRBV6-6
CASSLTPGLDVNEQFF | TGCGCCAGCAGCTTGACTCCGGGACTAGACGTCAATGAGCAGTTCTTC | few | TRBD2 | 16 | TRBJ2-1 | TRBV5-1
CASSLRTENYGYTF | TGCGCCAGCAGCCTTCGGACGGAAAACTATGGCTACACCTTC | . | . | 14 | TRBJ1-2 | TRBV5-1
CASSETTGAYYEQYF | TGTGCCAGCAGTGAGACGACAGGGGCTTACTACGAGCAGTACTTC | . | TRBD1 | 15 | TRBJ2-7 | TRBV6-2/TRBV6-3
CSASRQGVSSYEQYF | TGCAGTGCTAGTCGACAGGGGGTAAGCTCCTACGAGCAGTACTTC | few | TRBD1 | 15 | TRBJ2-7 | TRBV20-1
CSVAGFHGYTF | TGCAGCGTTGCGGGTTTCCATGGCTACACCTTC | . | . | 11 | TRBJ1-2 | TRBV29-1
CASSIIAGGLADTQYF | TGTGCCAGCAGTATAATAGCGGGGGGGCTTGCAGATACGCAGTATTTT | . | TRBD2 | 16 | TRBJ2-3 | TRBV11-2